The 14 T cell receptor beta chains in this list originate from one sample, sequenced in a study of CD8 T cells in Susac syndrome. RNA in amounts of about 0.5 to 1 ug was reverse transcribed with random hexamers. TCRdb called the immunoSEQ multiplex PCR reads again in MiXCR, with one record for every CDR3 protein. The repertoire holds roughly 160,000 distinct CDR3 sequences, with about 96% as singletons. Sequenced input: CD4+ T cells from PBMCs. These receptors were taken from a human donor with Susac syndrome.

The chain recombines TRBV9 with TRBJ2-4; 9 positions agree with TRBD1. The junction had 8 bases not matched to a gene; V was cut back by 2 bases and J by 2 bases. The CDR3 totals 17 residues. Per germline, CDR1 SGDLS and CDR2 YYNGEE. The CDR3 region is CASSVDPGTGPKNIQYF. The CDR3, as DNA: TGTGCCAGCAGCGTTGATCCCGGGACAGGGCCCAAAAACATTCAGTACTTC.

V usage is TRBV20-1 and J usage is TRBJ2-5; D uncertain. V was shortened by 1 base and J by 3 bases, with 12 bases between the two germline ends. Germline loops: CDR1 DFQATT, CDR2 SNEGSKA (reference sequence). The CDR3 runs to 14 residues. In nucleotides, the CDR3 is TGCAGTGCTAGAGGGTGGCAGGTCGAAGAGACCCAGTACTTC. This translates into CSARGWQVEETQYF.

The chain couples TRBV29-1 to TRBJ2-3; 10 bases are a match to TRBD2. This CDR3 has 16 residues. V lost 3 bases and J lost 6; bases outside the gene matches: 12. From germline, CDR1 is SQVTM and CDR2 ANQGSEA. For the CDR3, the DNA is TGCAGCGTTGATAGGGGGGCTAGCGGGAGTTGGGATACGCAGTATTTT. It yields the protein CSVDRGASGSWDTQYF.

The CDR3 protein is CASSESTGARETQYF. The CDR3 region has the DNA TGCGCCAGCAGTGAGTCTACCGGGGCGCGAGAGACCCAGTACTTC. V gene TRBV10-2 combines with J gene TRBJ2-5, with D possibly called TRBD1 or TRBD2 (5 bases each). The germline V gene encodes CDR1 WSHSY and CDR2 SAAADI. Trimming removed 0 bases from V and 4 bases from J, with 12 bases in between. The CDR3 loop spans 15 amino acids.

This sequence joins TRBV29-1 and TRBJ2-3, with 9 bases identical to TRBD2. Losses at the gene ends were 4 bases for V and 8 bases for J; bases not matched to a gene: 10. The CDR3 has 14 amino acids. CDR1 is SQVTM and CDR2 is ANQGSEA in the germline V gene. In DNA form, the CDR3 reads TGCAGCGTTGCGTCTAGCGGGGCCCCCAGTACGCAGTATTTT. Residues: CSVASSGAPSTQYF.

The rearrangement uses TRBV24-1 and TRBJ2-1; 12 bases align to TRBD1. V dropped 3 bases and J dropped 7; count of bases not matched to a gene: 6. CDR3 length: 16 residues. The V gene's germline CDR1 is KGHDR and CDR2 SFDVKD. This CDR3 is CATSDPGQGAVNEQFF. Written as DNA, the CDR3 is TGTGCCACCAGTGATCCGGGACAGGGGGCCGTGAATGAGCAGTTCTTC.

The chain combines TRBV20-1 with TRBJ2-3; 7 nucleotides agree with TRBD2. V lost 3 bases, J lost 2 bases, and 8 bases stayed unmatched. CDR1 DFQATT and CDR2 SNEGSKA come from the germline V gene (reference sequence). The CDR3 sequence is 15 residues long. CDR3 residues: CSASERDGFTDTQYF. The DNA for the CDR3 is TGCAGTGCTAGTGAGCGGGACGGATTCACAGATACGCAGTATTTT.

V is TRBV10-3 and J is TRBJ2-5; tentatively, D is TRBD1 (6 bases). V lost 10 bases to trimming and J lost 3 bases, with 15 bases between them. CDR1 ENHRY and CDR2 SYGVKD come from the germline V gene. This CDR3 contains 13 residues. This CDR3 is CATNAGEKETQYF. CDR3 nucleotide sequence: TGTGCCACAAACGCAGGGGAAAAAGAGACCCAGTACTTC.

The CDR3 region is CASGGVGSNIQYF. The DNA for the CDR3 is TGTGCCAGCGGAGGGGTGGGGTCAAACATTCAGTACTTC. This rearrangement joins TRBV3-1 to TRBJ2-4, with D tentatively TRBD2 (6 bases). The germline V gene has CDR1 LGHDT and CDR2 YNNKEL (reference sequence). CDR3 length: 13 residues. Trimming pared 8 bases from V and 6 bases from J, leaving 14 bases between.

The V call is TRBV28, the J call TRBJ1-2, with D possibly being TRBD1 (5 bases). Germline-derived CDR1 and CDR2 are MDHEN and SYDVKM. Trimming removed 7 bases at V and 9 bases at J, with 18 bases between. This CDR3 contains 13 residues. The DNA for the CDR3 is TGTGCCAGCACCCTTGGGACCGCAGTGCGCTACACCTTC. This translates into CASTLGTAVRYTF.

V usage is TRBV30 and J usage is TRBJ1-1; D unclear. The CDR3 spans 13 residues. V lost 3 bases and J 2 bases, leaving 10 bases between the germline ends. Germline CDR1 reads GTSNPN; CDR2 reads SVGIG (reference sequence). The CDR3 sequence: CAWSRHYNTEAFF. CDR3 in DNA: TGTGCCTGGAGCCGACACTATAACACTGAAGCTTTCTTT.

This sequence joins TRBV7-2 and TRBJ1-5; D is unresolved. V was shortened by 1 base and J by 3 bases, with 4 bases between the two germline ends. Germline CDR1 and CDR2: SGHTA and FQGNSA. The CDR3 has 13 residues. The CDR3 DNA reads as TGTGCCAGCAGCTTAGGGCCCAATCAGCCCCAGCATTTT. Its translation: CASSLGPNQPQHF.

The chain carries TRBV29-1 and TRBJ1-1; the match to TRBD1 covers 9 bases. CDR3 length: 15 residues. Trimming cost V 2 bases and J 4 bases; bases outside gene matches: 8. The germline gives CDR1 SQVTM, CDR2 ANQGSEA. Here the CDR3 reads CSVEKGQGPLTEAFF. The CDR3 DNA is TGCAGCGTTGAAAAGGGACAGGGCCCACTCACTGAAGCTTTCTTT. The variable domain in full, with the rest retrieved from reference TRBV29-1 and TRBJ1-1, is SAVISQKPSRDICQRGTSLTIQCQVDSQVTMMFWYRQQPGQSLTLIATANQGSEATYESGFVIDKFPISRPNLTFSTLTVSNMSPEDSSIYLCSVEKGQGPLTEAFFGQGTRLTVV.

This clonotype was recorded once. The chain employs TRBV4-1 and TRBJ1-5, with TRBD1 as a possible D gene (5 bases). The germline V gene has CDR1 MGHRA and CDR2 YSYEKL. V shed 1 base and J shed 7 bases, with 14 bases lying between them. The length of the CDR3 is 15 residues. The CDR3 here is CASSQGGQPSQPQHF. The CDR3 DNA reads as TGCGCCAGCAGCCAAGGTGGACAACCCTCCCAGCCCCAGCATTTT.